This TCR beta chain was retrieved from a study of T cell responses to AZD1222 COVID-19 vaccine. CDR1 is SGHRS, CDR2 YFSETQ, per germline. The CDR3 totals 13 residues. Deletions cut 4 bases from V and 1 base from J, with 8 bases between. Assay: immunoSEQ multiplex PCR; the TCRdb copy retains only in-frame clones and omits some. The sample includes more than 150,000 clones, roughly 94% of them seen just once. The chain has TRBV5-1 and TRBJ2-5; TRBD1 is a possible D gene (6 bases). Sequencing was performed on peripheral blood, taken 28 days after the second AZD1222 dose. The TCR originated in an adult who received the AZD1222 COVID-19 vaccine. The CDR3 nucleotides read TGCGCCAGCAGCATACAGGGCCAAGAGACCCAGTACTTC. This translates into CASSIQGQETQYF.